This TCR beta chain was identified during a study of Tregs in tolerant kidney transplant recipients. Study as a whole: CD4+CD25+CD127- cells came from approximately three-day belatacept mixed lymphocyte reactions, some with approximately five-day graft donor restimulation.

This clone appeared a single time. Antigen specificity is unknown. The assay was immunoSEQ multiplex PCR, and TCRdb's table has in-frame clones only and misses some. The profile shows 30,000 to 35,000 clones, 65% to 85% of them singletons. Overall study findings and caveats: Findings come from small patient numbers and require larger validation. No direct test of biological reproducibility was done here.

CDR1 is SGHAT and CDR2 is FQNNGV in the germline V gene. J was trimmed by 0 bases and V by 5 bases; bases with no gene match: 7. CDR3 length: 17 residues. The sample consisted of Tregs from blood cultured with allogeneic cells. This receptor was taken from a human donor in good health. The J gene is TRBJ2-5, the V gene TRBV11-2; 12 nucleotides line up with TRBD2. The CDR3 nucleotides are TGTGCCAGCAGCCCTGGACTAGCGGGGTCCAACCAAGAGACCCAGTACTTC. It codes for CASSPGLAGSNQETQYF.